This entry features one TCR beta chain sequence. Its cognate antigen is unknown. This record comes from a study of cytomegalovirus exposure and HLA in healthy donors. Study-level findings and limits: In terms of immune exposure information, only CMV serostatus was available.

Vbeta (60) and Jbeta (13) primers were used in the PCR. Assay: immunoSEQ multiplex PCR; the TCRdb copy retains only in-frame clones and omits some. This listing includes approximately 150,000 clones. This CDR3 is 16 amino acids long. V dropped 2 bases and J dropped 0; count of bases not matched to a gene: 6. The specimen was PBMCs. This clonotype was obtained from a woman younger than 30 in good health and CMV-seronegative. The rearrangement links TRBV23-1 to TRBJ2-7, with TRBD1 identical over 8 bases. TRBV23-1 is flagged as an ORF with uncertain function. CDR3: CASSQLGQDSSYEQYF. The CDR3 bases are TGCGCCAGCAGTCAACTGGGACAGGATTCCTCCTACGAGCAGTACTTC.